The rows below give T cell receptor beta chains drawn from one sample of a study of neurological immune-mediated disorders. TCRdb recomputed calls from the 5' RACE reads with MiXCR, one row per CDR3 protein. In the table there are around 47,000 distinct CDR3 sequences, about 22% of which are singletons. The material sequenced was PBMCs. The origin of the receptors is a man in his 60s with HTLV-1-associated myelopathy (HAM/TSP). Both conserved end residues are part of each CDR3. D genes are given only for firm matches. The size field is filled for only some rows; it gives once, few, many or a size class.

j_call | d_call | v_call | clone_size | cdr3_aa | cdr3_nt
TRBJ2-5 | - | TRBV15 | few | CATGLSGASSQTQYF | TGTGCCACCGGTCTTTCAGGGGCGAGTTCGCAGACCCAGTACTTC
TRBJ2-5 | - | TRBV5-1 | - | CSSSSGSSGQETQYF | TGCTCTAGCAGCTCGGGTTCCTCGGGGCAAGAGACCCAGTACTTC
TRBJ1-1 | - | TRBV3-1 | many | CASSGQEVQTGEAFF | TGTGCCAGCAGCGGACAAGAGGTTCAGACTGGTGAAGCTTTCTTT
TRBJ2-3 | TRBD2 | TRBV4-1 | many | CASSQVGLAPDTQYF | TGCGCCAGCAGCCAAGTCGGACTAGCTCCAGATACGCAGTATTTT
TRBJ1-4 | - | TRBV20-1 | many | CSARVRAQREKLFF | TGCAGTGCTAGAGTCCGGGCCCAGCGTGAAAAACTGTTTTTT
TRBJ2-2 | - | TRBV29-1 | few | CSVRRENTGELFF | TGCAGCGTCCGTCGAGAAAACACCGGGGAGCTGTTTTTT
TRBJ2-7 | TRBD2 | TRBV9 | many | CASSAAAGGGYEQYF | TGTGCCAGCAGCGCCGCGGCGGGAGGAGGCTACGAGCAGTACTTC
TRBJ2-7 | - | TRBV20-1 | many | CSAGGIIGSYEQYF | TGCAGTGCTGGAGGGATTATAGGCTCCTACGAGCAGTACTTC
TRBJ2-1 | - | TRBV12-3/TRBV12-4 | many | CASSLMGRALNEQFF | TGTGCCAGCAGTTTAATGGGACGGGCCCTCAATGAGCAGTTCTTC
TRBJ2-1 | - | TRBV20-1 | many | CSARRGGGSDNEQFF | TGCAGTGCTAGAAGAGGTGGGGGGAGTGACAATGAGCAGTTCTTC
TRBJ2-5 | - | TRBV28 | - | CASSPYAGSGETQYF | TGTGCCAGCAGTCCCTATGCAGGGTCAGGGGAGACCCAGTACTTC
TRBJ1-6 | - | TRBV28 | many | CASSFPGLGSPLHF | TGTGCCAGCAGTTTCCCAGGGTTAGGTTCACCCCTCCACTTT
TRBJ2-1 | - | TRBV20-1 | - | CSARLLGTDEQFF | TGCAGTGCTAGACTCCTGGGCACAGATGAGCAGTTCTTC
TRBJ1-2 | TRBD1 | TRBV5-1 | many | CASSLTTGLDYGYTF | TGCGCCAGCAGCCTAACGACAGGGTTGGACTATGGCTACACCTTC
TRBJ2-3 | TRBD2 | TRBV5-1 | - | CASSSCFSGLAENGDTQYF | TGCGCCAGCAGCTCTTGCTTCTCGGGACTAGCGGAGAATGGGGATACGCAGTATTTT
TRBJ2-7 | TRBD2 | TRBV18 | - | CASSPRTSGHYEQYF | TGTGCCAGCTCACCGAGGACTAGCGGTCACTACGAGCAGTACTTC
TRBJ2-2 | TRBD1 | TRBV29-1 | - | CSGYRGSTGELFF | TGCAGCGGTTACAGGGGTTCGACCGGGGAGCTGTTTTTT
TRBJ2-5 | TRBD1 | TRBV5-1 | many | CASSFGQGRETQYF | TGCGCCAGCAGCTTTGGACAGGGGCGGGAGACCCAGTACTTC
TRBJ2-3 | - | TRBV12-3/TRBV12-4 | many | CASSSYGQSTDTQYF | TGTGCCAGCAGTTCTTACGGACAGAGCACAGATACGCAGTATTTT
TRBJ2-3 | TRBD2 | TRBV5-1 | many | CASSLAGGQTDTQYF | TGCGCCAGCAGCTTGGCGGGAGGCCAGACAGATACGCAGTATTTT
TRBJ1-5 | - | TRBV6-5 | many | CASSYSHRDNQPQHF | TGTGCCAGCAGTTACTCCCACAGGGACAATCAGCCCCAGCATTTT
TRBJ2-1 | TRBD2 | TRBV20-1 | - | CSAREREREVDEQFF | TGCAGTGCCCGTGAGAGGGAGCGGGAAGTAGATGAGCAGTTCTTC